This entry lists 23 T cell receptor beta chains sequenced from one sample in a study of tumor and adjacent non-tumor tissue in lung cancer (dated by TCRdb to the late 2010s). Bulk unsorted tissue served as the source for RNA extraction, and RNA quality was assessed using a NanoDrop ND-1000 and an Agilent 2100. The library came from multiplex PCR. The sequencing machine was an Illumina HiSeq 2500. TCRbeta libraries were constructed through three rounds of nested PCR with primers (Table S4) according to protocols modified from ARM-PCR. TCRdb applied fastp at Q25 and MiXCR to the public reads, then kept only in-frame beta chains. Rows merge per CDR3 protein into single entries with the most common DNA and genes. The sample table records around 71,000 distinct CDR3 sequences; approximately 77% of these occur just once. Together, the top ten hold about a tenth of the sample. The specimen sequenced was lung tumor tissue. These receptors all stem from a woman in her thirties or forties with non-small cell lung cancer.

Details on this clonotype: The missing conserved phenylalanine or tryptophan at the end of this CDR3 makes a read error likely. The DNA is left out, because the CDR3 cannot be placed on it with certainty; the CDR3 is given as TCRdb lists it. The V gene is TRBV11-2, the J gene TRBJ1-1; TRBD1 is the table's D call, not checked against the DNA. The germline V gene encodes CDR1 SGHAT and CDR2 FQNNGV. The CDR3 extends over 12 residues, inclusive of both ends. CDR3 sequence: CASSNSGFETFS.

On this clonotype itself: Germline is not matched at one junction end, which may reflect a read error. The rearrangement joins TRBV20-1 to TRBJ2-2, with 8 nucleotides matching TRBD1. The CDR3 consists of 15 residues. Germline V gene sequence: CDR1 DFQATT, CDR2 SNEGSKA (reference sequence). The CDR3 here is CGAPGQGASTGELFF. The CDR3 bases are TGCGGTGCCCCGGGGCAGGGGGCAAGCACCGGGGAGCTGTTTTTT.

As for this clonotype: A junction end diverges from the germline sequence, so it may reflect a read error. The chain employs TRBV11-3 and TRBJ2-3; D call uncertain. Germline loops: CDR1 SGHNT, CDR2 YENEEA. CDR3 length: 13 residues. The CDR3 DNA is TGTGTCAGCAGCTTAATCCTCATAGATACGCAGTATTTT. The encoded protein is CVSSLILIDTQYF.

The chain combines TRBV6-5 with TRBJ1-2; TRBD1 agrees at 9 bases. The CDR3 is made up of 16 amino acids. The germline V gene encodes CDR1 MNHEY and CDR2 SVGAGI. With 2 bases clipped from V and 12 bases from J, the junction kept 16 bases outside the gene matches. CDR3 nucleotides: TGTGCCAGCAGTTACCCGTCGGGACAGGGTCTAAATGGTGACACCTTC. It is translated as CASSYPSGQGLNGDTF.

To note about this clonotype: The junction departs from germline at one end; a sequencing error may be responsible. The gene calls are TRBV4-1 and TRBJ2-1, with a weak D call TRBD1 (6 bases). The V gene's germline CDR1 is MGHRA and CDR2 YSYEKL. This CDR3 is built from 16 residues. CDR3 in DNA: TGCACCAGCAGCCAAGATCCAGGGGTAATGGGCATTGAGCAGTTCTTC. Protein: CTSSQDPGVMGIEQFF.

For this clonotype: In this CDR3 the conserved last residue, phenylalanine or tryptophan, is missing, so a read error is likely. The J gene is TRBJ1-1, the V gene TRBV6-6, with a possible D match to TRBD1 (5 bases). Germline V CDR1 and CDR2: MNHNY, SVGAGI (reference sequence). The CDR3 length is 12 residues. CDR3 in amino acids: CACSYRGSEAFY. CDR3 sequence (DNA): TGTGCCTGCAGTTACCGGGGGAGTGAAGCTTTCTAT.

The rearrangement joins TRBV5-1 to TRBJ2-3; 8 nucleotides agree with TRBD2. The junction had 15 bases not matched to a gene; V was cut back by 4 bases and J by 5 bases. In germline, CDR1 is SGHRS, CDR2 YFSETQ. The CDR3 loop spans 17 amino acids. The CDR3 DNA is TGCGCCAGCAGCCCCATCAGCTCGAGCGGGGGACGAGATACGCAGTATTTT. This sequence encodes CASSPISSSGGRDTQYF. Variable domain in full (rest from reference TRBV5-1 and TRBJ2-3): KAGVTQTPRYLIKTRGQQVTLSCSPISGHRSVSWYQQTPGQGLQFLFEYFSETQRNKGNFPGRFSGRQFSNSRSEMNVSTLELGDSALYLCASSPISSSGGRDTQYFGPGTRLTVL.

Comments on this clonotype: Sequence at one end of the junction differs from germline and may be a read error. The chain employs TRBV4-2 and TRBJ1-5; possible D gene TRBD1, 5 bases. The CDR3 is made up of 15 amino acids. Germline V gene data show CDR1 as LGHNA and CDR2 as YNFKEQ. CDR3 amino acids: CVSIQDGAGNQPQHF. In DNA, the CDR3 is TGTGTCAGCATCCAAGACGGGGCCGGCAATCAGCCCCAGCATTTT.

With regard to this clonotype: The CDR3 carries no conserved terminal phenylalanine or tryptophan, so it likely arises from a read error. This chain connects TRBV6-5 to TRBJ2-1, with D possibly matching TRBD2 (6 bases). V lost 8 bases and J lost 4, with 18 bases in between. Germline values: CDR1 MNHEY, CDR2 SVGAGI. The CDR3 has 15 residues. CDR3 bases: TGTGCCAGCGCCAAACTAGCAGGCGAATACAATGAGCAGTTCTTG. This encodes CASAKLAGEYNEQFL.

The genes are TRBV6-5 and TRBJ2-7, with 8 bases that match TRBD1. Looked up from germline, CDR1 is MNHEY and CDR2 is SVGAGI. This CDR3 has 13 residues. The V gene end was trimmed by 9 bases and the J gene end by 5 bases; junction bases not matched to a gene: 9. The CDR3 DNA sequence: TGTGCCAGGAGGGGACAGGATTGCGACGAGCAGTACTTC. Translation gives CARRGQDCDEQYF.

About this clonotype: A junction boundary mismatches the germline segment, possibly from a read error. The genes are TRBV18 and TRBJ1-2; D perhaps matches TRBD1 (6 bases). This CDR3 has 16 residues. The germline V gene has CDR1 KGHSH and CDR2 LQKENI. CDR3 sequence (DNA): TGTCCCAGCTCACCAGGGGCTAATCCTGCTAACTATGGCTACACCTTC. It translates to CPSSPGANPANYGYTF. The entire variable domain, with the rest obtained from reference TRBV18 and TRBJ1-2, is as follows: NAGVMQNPRHLVRRRGQEARLRCSPMKGHSHVYWYRQLPEEGLKFMVYLQKENIIDESGMPKERFSAEFPKEGPSILRIQQVVRGDSAAYFCPSSPGANPANYGYTFGSGTRLTVV.

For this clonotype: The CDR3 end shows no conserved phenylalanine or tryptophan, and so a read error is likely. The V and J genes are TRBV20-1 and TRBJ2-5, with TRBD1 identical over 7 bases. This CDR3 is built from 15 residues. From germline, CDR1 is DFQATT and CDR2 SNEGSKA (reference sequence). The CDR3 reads CSVRGPRQGGQTQYL. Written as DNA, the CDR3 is TGCAGTGTTAGAGGCCCGAGACAGGGTGGGCAGACCCAGTACCTC.

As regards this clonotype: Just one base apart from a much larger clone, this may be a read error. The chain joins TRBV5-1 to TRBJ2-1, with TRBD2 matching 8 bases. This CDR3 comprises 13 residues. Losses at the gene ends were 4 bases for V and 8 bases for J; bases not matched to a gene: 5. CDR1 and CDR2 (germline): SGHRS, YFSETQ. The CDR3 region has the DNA TGCGCCAGCAGCAGCGGGAGTAAGGATGAGCAGTTCTTC. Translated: CASSSGSKDEQFF.

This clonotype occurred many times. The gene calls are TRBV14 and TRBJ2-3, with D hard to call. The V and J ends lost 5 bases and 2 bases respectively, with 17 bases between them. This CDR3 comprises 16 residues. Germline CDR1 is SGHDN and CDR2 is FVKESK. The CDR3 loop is CASSELGGEITDTQYF. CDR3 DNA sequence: TGTGCCAGCAGCGAGTTGGGTGGGGAAATCACAGATACGCAGTATTTT.

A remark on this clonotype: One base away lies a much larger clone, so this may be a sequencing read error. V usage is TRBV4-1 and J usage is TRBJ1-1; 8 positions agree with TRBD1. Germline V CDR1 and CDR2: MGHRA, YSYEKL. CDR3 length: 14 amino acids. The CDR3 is CASNQDTDRGRAFF. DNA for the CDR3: TGCGCCAGCAACCAAGATACCGACAGGGGTAGAGCTTTCTTT.

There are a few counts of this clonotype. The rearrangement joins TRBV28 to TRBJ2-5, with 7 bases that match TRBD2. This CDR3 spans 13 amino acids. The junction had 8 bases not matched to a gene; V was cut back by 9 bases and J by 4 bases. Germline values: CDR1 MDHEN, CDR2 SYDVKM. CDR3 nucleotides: TGTGCCAGTAATCCCTGGGGGGGAGAGACCCAGTACTTC. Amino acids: CASNPWGGETQYF.

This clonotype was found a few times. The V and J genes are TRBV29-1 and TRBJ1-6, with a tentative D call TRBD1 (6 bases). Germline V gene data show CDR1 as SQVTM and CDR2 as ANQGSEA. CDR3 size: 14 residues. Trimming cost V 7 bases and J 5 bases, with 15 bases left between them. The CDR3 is CSARTAWNNSPLHF. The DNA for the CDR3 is TGCAGCGCCAGGACAGCGTGGAATAATTCACCCCTCCACTTT.

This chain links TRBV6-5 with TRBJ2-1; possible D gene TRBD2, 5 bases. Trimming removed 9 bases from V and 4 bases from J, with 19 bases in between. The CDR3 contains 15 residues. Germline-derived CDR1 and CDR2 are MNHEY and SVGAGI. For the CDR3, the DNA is TGTGCCAGTGCCAAACTAGTGGGCGAATACAATGAGCAGTTCTTC. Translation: CASAKLVGEYNEQFF.

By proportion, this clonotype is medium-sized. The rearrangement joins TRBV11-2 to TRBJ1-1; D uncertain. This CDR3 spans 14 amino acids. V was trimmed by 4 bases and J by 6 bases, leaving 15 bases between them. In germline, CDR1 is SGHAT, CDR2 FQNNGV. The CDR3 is CASSSRHGRAEAFF. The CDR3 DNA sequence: TGTGCCAGCAGCTCGCGGCACGGGCGCGCTGAAGCTTTCTTT.

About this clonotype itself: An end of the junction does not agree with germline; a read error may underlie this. CDR3 residues: CGSSSGDGANVLSF. DNA of the CDR3: TGTGGCAGCAGCTCTGGGGATGGGGCCAACGTTCTGAGTTTC. V usage is TRBV11-3 and J usage is TRBJ2-6; D is possibly TRBD1 (5 bases). The CDR3 has 14 residues. Germline values: CDR1 SGHNT, CDR2 YENEEA.

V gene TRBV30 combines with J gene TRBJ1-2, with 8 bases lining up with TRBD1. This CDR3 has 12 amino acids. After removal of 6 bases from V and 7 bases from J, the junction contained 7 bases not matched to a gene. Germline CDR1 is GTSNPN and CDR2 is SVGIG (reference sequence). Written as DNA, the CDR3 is TGTGCCTGTAGGGAAACAGGGGGTGGCTACACCTTC. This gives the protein CACRETGGGYTF.

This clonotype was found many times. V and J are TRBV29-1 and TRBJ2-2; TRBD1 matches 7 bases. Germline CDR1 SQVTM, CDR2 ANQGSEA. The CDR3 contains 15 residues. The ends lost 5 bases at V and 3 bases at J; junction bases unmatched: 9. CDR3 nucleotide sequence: TGCAGCGTTTCCCGACAGGGCCTCGACACCGGGGAGCTGTTTTTT. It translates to CSVSRQGLDTGELFF.

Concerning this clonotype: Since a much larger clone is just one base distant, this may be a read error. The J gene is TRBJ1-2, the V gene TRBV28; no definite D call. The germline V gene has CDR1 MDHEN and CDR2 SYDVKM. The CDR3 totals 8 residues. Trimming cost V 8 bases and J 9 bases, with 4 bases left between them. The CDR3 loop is CASQRYTF. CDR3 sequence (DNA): TGTGCCAGCCAGCGCTACACCTTC.